This T cell receptor beta chain was captured in a study of neurological immune-mediated disorders. The ends lost 0 bases at V and 2 bases at J; junction bases unmatched: 5. Germline V gene lookup returns CDR1 SGHRS and CDR2 YFSETQ. The CDR3 sequence is 15 residues long. Unsorted libraries were generated from 2 million PBMCs. These cells had been stored in RNAlater at -80 C. Whole-study results and caveats: No expanded-clone CDR3 amino acid sequence recurred across subjects, suggesting private TCR-beta repertoires.

This clonotype was seen repeatedly, ten times or more. Its target is not known. The authors made cDNA by 5'RACE with 10-nucleotide random UMIs. The output of every sequencing run exceeded 160 million TCR-beta sequences, derived from 15-18 subjects. TCRdb used MiXCR to reprocess the 5' RACE reads, holding one entry per CDR3 protein. The sample lists roughly 66,000 distinct CDR3 sequences, roughly 4.8% occurring once. Sequencing input: PBMCs. The receptor comes from a woman aged 70-85 years with multiple sclerosis. This chain joins TRBV5-1 and TRBJ2-7, with TRBD2 matching over 7 bases. DNA for the CDR3: TGCGCCAGCAGCTTGGAAAGTCTAGCGGCCTACGAGCAGTACTTC. Its translation is CASSLESLAAYEQYF.